These 7 T cell receptor beta chains came from one sample sequenced in a study of regulatory T cells in long-lasting Graves disease. Arm-PCR with iRepertoire HTBI primers amplified the CDR3 regions for these TCR beta libraries. MiXCR, run by TCRdb on the multiplex PCR reads, gives a single entry per CDR3 protein. The sample holds about 310,000 distinct CDR3 sequences, around 20% seen once. Time point of the sample: persistent/refractory GD, antithyroid drugs over 5 years with positive TRAb. Extracted RNA from PBMCs served as the source of the TCR library. The sequenced sample was peripheral blood mononuclear cells (PBMCs), obtained when the disease was refractory, from a patient treated with antithyroid drugs. All receptors come from a female donor with Graves disease.

This clonotype was counted at least ten times. The V gene is TRBV11-2, the J gene TRBJ2-5; perhaps TRBD1 as D (7 bases). This CDR3 comprises 15 residues. Germline V gene data show CDR1 as SGHAT and CDR2 as FQNNGV. V was shortened by 5 bases and J by 2 bases, with 15 bases between the two germline ends. The CDR3 reads CASSPRDSVQETQYF. Here the CDR3 DNA reads TGTGCCAGCAGCCCGCGGGACAGCGTTCAAGAGACCCAGTACTTC.

This clonotype was counted many times. V gene TRBV12-3 or TRBV12-4 combines with J gene TRBJ1-5; D is ambiguous. V was pared by 3 bases and J by 2 bases, with 8 bases between. The CDR3 covers 14 residues. This CDR3 is CASSLEEGNQPQHF. The DNA for the CDR3 is TGTGCCAGCAGTTTGGAGGAGGGCAATCAGCCCCAGCATTTT.

In its sample, this clonotype was seen many times. J is TRBJ1-1 and V is TRBV4-3; no clear D gene. Germline CDR1 is LGHNA and CDR2 is YSLEER. The CDR3 spans 14 residues. V dropped 0 bases and J dropped 0 bases, with 5 bases sitting between them. The CDR3 spells CASSQDGVNTEAFF. The CDR3 DNA is TGCGCCAGCAGCCAAGATGGGGTGAACACTGAAGCTTTCTTT.

This clonotype was counted a few times. The CDR3 does not close with the conserved phenylalanine or tryptophan, likely indicating a read error. The chain employs TRBV28 and TRBJ1-5; D call uncertain. The V and J ends lost 6 bases and 5 bases respectively, with 14 bases between them. The CDR3 loop spans 14 amino acids. Germline-derived CDR1 and CDR2 are MDHEN and SYDVKM. The CDR3 loop is CASSQSFSDQPQHS. The CDR3 DNA sequence: TGTGCCAGCAGCCAATCATTTTCAGATCAGCCCCAGCATTCT.

This clonotype has a handful of counts. The chain couples TRBV7-2 to TRBJ2-7; D gene unclear. CDR1 and CDR2 (germline): SGHTA, FQGNSA. The V and J ends lost 5 bases and 0 bases respectively, with 11 bases between them. The CDR3 contains 14 residues. The CDR3 nucleotides are TGTGCCAGCAGCCCAGAAGGCAGCTCCTACGAGCAGTACTTC. Protein product: CASSPEGSSYEQYF.

V and J are TRBV27 and TRBJ1-1; 8 bases map to TRBD1. Trimming at V came to 5 bases and at J to 0 bases, leaving 5 bases not matched to a gene. This CDR3 contains 15 residues. The germline CDR1 and CDR2 sequences are MNHEY and SMNVEV (reference sequence). Here the CDR3 DNA reads TGTGCCAGCAGTCCCTGGGACAGGCTGAACACTGAAGCTTTCTTT. Protein product: CASSPWDRLNTEAFF.

This clonotype was detected many times. The chain uses TRBV5-1 and TRBJ1-6; 10 bases match TRBD1. Trimming cost V 6 bases and J 7 bases; bases outside gene matches: 7. Germline lookup yields CDR1 SGHRS and CDR2 YFSETQ. This CDR3 region has 15 residues. The CDR3 here is CASTSTGGPNSPLHF. As DNA, the CDR3 is TGCGCCAGCACCTCGACAGGGGGCCCGAATTCACCCCTCCACTTT.